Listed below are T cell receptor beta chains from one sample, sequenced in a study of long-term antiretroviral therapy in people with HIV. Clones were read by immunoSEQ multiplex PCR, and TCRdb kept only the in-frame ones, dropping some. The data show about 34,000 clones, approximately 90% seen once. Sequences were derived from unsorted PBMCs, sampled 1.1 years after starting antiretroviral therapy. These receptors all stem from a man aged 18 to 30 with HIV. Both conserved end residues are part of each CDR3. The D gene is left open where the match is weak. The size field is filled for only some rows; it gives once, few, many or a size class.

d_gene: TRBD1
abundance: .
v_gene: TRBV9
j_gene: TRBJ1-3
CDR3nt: TGTGCCAGCAGCGTAGCCCCGGGACAGACGGGAAACACCATATATTTT
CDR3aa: CASSVAPGQTGNTIYF

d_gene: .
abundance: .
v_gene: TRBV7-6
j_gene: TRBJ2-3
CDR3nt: TGTGCCAGCAGCTTGGAGTTCACAGATACGCAGTATTTT
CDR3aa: CASSLEFTDTQYF

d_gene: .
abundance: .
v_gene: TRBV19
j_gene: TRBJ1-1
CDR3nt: TGTGCCAGTAGTAACCCAGGACGCGAAGCTTTCTTT
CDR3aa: CASSNPGREAFF

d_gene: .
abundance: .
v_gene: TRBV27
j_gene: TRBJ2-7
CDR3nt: TGTGCCAGCAGTTTATCCCAGATCCAGGGAGAGCAGTACTTC
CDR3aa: CASSLSQIQGEQYF

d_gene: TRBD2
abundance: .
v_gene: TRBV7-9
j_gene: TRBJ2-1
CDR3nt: TGTGCCAGCAGCCTACAGGGGACTAGCCTATTAAATGAGCAGTTCTTC
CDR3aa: CASSLQGTSLLNEQFF

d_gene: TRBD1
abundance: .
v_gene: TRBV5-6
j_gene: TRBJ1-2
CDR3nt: TGTGCCAGCAGCAAGGGACAGGCCTATGGCTACACCTTC
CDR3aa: CASSKGQAYGYTF

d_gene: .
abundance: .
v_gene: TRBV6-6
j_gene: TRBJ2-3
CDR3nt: TGTGCCACCGGCCTGAGGGATTTT
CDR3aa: CATGLRDF

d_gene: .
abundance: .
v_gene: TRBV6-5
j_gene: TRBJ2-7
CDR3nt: TGTGCCAGCAGTTACGATCTACAGCCGGGGTACGAGCAGTACTTC
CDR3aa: CASSYDLQPGYEQYF

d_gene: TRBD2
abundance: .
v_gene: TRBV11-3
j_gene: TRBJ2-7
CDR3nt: TGTGCCAGCAGCTCTAGGGACGGGACAGAGATAGCGGGAGGGCCTCCCGAGCAGTACTTC
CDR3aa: CASSSRDGTEIAGGPPEQYF

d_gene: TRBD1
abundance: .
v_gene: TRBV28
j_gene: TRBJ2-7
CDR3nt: TGTGCCAGCAGTTCAGAGCGACAGGGGGGGTCCTACGAGCAGTACTTC
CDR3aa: CASSSERQGGSYEQYF

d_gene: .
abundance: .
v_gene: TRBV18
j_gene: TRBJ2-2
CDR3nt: TGTGCCAGCTCATTTGCGGACACCGGGGAGCTGTTTTTT
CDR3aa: CASSFADTGELFF

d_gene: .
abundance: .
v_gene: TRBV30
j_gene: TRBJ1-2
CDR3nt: TGTGCCTTCAGCGGCTATGGCTACACCTTC
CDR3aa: CAFSGYGYTF

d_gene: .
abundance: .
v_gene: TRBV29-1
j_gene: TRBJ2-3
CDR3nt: TGCAGCGTTGAATTTTTGGATTGGGGGGCAGATACGCAGTATTTT
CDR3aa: CSVEFLDWGADTQYF

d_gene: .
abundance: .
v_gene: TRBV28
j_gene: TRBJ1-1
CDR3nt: TGTGCCAGCAGTTCGGAAGGGATGAACACTGAAGCTTTCTTT
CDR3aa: CASSSEGMNTEAFF

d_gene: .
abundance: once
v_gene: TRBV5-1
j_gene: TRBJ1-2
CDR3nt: TGCGCCAGCAGCTTGGGCCAGCCCAACTATGGCTACACCTTC
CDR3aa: CASSLGQPNYGYTF

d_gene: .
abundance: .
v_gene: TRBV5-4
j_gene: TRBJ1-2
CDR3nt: TGTGCCAGCAGCTTGGCGGGGAATAGCTATGGCTACACCTTC
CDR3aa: CASSLAGNSYGYTF

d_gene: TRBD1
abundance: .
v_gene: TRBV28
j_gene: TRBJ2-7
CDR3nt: TGTGCCAGCAGTTCATACCCGGACAGGGGCAGCTCCTACGAGCAGTACTTC
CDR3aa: CASSSYPDRGSSYEQYF

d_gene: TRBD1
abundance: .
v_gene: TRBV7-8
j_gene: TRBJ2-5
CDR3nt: TGTGCCAGCAGCGCAAGGGACAGGGGTTGGGAGACCCAGTACTTC
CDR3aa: CASSARDRGWETQYF